Listed below are T cell receptor beta chains from one sample, sequenced in a study of blood T cell repertoires in COVID-19. This table comes from immunoSEQ multiplex PCR, and its TCRdb copy is limited to in-frame clones, with some not included. The repertoire includes about 210,000 clones, over 75% of them detected once, and under 2.5% sits in the top ten. The specimen sequenced was peripheral blood. The receptors were gathered from a woman aged 65 to 85 with COVID-19, enrolled during active disease. CDR3s include the opening cysteine and the closing phenylalanine or tryptophan. D genes are given only for firm matches. Only part of the rows carry a size: once, few, many, or a class if the clone is expanded.

v_gene	j_gene	abundance	d_gene	CDR3aa	CDR3nt
TRBV19	TRBJ1-5	once	-	CASSTRAGPQHF	TGTGCCAGTAGTACCCGAGCCGGGCCCCAGCATTTT
TRBV18	TRBJ2-3	-	TRBD2	CASSSQTSAVTDTQYF	TGTGCCAGCTCATCGCAGACTAGCGCCGTCACAGATACGCAGTATTTT
TRBV30	TRBJ2-1	-	-	CAWSRRAYNEQFF	TGTGCCTGGAGTCGCAGGGCCTACAATGAGCAGTTCTTC
TRBV11-2	TRBJ1-1	-	TRBD1	CASSLYRGDTEAFF	TGTGCCAGCAGCTTATACAGGGGGGACACTGAAGCTTTCTTT
TRBV5-5	TRBJ1-2	-	-	CASSLETGFSYGYTF	TGTGCCAGCAGCTTGGAAACAGGTTTTTCCTACGGCTACACCTTC
TRBV5-4	TRBJ2-1	-	-	CASSLLSSGNEQFF	TGTGCCAGCAGCTTGCTTTCGTCCGGGAACGAGCAGTTCTTC
TRBV4-3	TRBJ2-1	-	-	CASSRLQGPSSYNEQFF	TGCGCCAGCAGCCGCCTACAGGGACCAAGCTCCTACAATGAGCAGTTCTTC
TRBV10-3	TRBJ2-1	-	TRBD1	CAISHVTSDRVLYNEQFF	TGTGCCATCAGCCACGTGACCTCGGACAGGGTCCTCTACAATGAGCAGTTCTTC
TRBV4-2	TRBJ2-1	once	TRBD2	CASSQDPTSGGIREQFF	TGTGCCAGCAGCCAAGATCCCACTAGCGGGGGGATACGTGAGCAGTTCTTC
TRBV19	TRBJ1-4	-	TRBD1	CASRAPGGKLFF	TGTGCCAGTAGGGCACCAGGGGGAAAACTGTTTTTT
TRBV7-9	TRBJ2-5	-	-	CASSRPTQETQYF	TGTGCCAGCAGCCGCCCTACCCAAGAGACCCAGTACTTC
TRBV7-6	TRBJ1-1	-	-	CASSRELNTEAFF	TGTGCCAGCAGCAGGGAGTTGAACACTGAAGCTTTCTTT
TRBV4-2	TRBJ2-3	-	TRBD1	CASSQVGQGTDTQYF	TGTGCCAGCAGCCAAGTGGGACAGGGCACAGATACGCAGTATTTT
TRBV11-3	TRBJ2-7	-	TRBD2	CASSLWASGAYEQYF	TGTGCCAGCAGCTTATGGGCTAGCGGGGCCTACGAGCAGTACTTC
TRBV3-1/TRBV3-2	TRBJ1-2	once	-	CASSPGWGGDSYTF	TGTGCCAGCAGCCCCGGGTGGGGAGGGGACAGCTACACCTTC
TRBV7-2	TRBJ2-1	-	TRBD2	CASSPGLAENEQFF	TGTGCCAGCAGCCCGGGACTAGCGGAGAATGAGCAGTTCTTC
TRBV5-3	TRBJ1-1	-	-	CARVTANTEAFF	TGTGCCAGAGTCACAGCTAACACTGAAGCTTTCTTT
TRBV24-1	TRBJ2-1	many	-	CATSDPGTHNEQFF	TGTGCCACCAGTGATCCCGGGACACACAATGAGCAGTTCTTC
TRBV19	TRBJ1-5	-	-	CASSYSKPSNQPQHF	TGTGCCAGTAGTTACTCTAAACCCAGCAATCAGCCCCAGCATTTT
TRBV11-2	TRBJ1-2	-	TRBD1	CASSLDRDSSYGYTF	TGTGCCAGCAGCTTAGACCGGGACAGCTCCTATGGCTACACCTTC
TRBV7-3	TRBJ2-7	-	-	CASSLNPGGIYEQYF	TGTGCCAGCAGCTTAAACCCAGGGGGGATCTACGAGCAGTACTTC
TRBV19	TRBJ1-2	-	TRBD1	CASSIGRGTVGYTF	TGTGCCAGTAGTATCGGCAGGGGGACGGTTGGCTACACCTTC
TRBV5-6	TRBJ2-5	once	TRBD2	CASSLTSGRLETQYF	TGTGCCAGCAGCCTGACTAGCGGGAGGCTTGAGACCCAGTACTTC
TRBV2	TRBJ1-5	-	TRBD1	CASTRDSNQPQHF	TGTGCCAGCACTCGGGACAGTAATCAGCCCCAGCATTTT
TRBV5-1	TRBJ2-1	-	TRBD1	CASSPDPGQGPNEQFF	TGCGCCAGCAGCCCCGACCCGGGACAGGGGCCAAATGAGCAGTTCTTC
TRBV7-2	TRBJ2-1	-	-	CASSLSRNEQFF	TGTGCCAGCAGCTTATCCAGAAATGAGCAGTTCTTC
TRBV6-5	TRBJ2-3	-	-	CASSPVGPQTDTQYF	TGTGCCAGCAGCCCAGTGGGGCCTCAGACAGATACGCAGTATTTT
TRBV6-5	TRBJ1-2	-	-	CASSYKGGSGYTF	TGTGCCAGCAGTTACAAGGGGGGGAGCGGCTACACCTTC
TRBV7-8	TRBJ1-5	-	-	CASSSQGLYSNQPQHF	TGTGCCAGCAGCTCTCAGGGTCTTTATAGCAATCAGCCCCAGCATTTT
TRBV5-4	TRBJ2-7	-	TRBD1	CASSLNRGSYEQYF	TGTGCCAGCAGCTTGAACAGGGGATCGTACGAGCAGTACTTC
TRBV24-1	TRBJ1-5	-	TRBD1	CATSERQGANQPQHF	TGTGCCACCAGTGAGCGACAGGGGGCTAATCAGCCCCAGCATTTT
TRBV7-8	TRBJ2-2	-	-	CASSRSGVRELFF	TGTGCCAGCAGCAGATCAGGGGTTCGGGAGCTGTTTTTT